These T cell receptor beta chains were read from a single sample in a study of blood T cells in healthy people across ages. TCRdb itself ran the 5' RACE reads through MiXCR, one entry per CDR3 protein. The repertoire holds over a million distinct CDR3 sequences, with less than 50% as singletons. The sample was blood. These receptors all stem from a woman in her sixties in good health. Each CDR3 is given without its conserved first and last residue. The order of the fields is D gene, clone size, V gene, CDR3 length, CDR3 protein. A D gene is named only where the DNA matches it firmly. Expanded clones are given a class, and other clones once, few, many or no size at all.

d_call: .; clone_size: .; v_call: TRBV6-5; cdr3_length: 16; cdr3_aa: ASNYRLLDVYGQETQY
d_call: TRBD1; clone_size: once; v_call: TRBV4-2; cdr3_length: 14; cdr3_aa: ASSPIGQGVSYEQY
d_call: TRBD2; clone_size: many; v_call: TRBV20-1; cdr3_length: 11; cdr3_aa: SARTSGSDTQY
d_call: .; clone_size: .; v_call: TRBV27; cdr3_length: 11; cdr3_aa: ASSLSRHYEQY
d_call: .; clone_size: many; v_call: TRBV25-1; cdr3_length: 10; cdr3_aa: ASTSGEGTQY
d_call: .; clone_size: .; v_call: TRBV15; cdr3_length: 14; cdr3_aa: ATSSSGAGRKDAQY
d_call: .; clone_size: .; v_call: TRBV7-9; cdr3_length: 10; cdr3_aa: AGSRGRDTQY
d_call: TRBD1; clone_size: .; v_call: TRBV12-3/TRBV12-4; cdr3_length: 15; cdr3_aa: ASSPGQGDNAIETRY
d_call: TRBD2; clone_size: once; v_call: TRBV7-2; cdr3_length: 14; cdr3_aa: ASSLFATSGSYEQY
d_call: TRBD1; clone_size: .; v_call: TRBV7-6; cdr3_length: 13; cdr3_aa: ASSDRQGANEKLF
d_call: TRBD2; clone_size: few; v_call: TRBV15; cdr3_length: 13; cdr3_aa: ATSRPGLADNEQF
d_call: TRBD2; clone_size: .; v_call: TRBV3-1; cdr3_length: 12; cdr3_aa: ASSQRQGTSPPF
d_call: .; clone_size: few; v_call: TRBV15; cdr3_length: 13; cdr3_aa: ATSGDNRDYNEQF
d_call: TRBD1; clone_size: .; v_call: TRBV20-1; cdr3_length: 12; cdr3_aa: SARNRGPNTEAF
d_call: .; clone_size: .; v_call: TRBV15; cdr3_length: 14; cdr3_aa: ATKSPGPISRNEQF
d_call: TRBD1; clone_size: .; v_call: TRBV29-1; cdr3_length: 13; cdr3_aa: SVRFRDRGSYEQY
d_call: TRBD1; clone_size: .; v_call: TRBV5-6; cdr3_length: 12; cdr3_aa: ASSLGSGGGIQY
d_call: .; clone_size: .; v_call: TRBV27; cdr3_length: 13; cdr3_aa: ASSLSGDGPTEAF
d_call: .; clone_size: .; v_call: TRBV2; cdr3_length: 11; cdr3_aa: ASATGLGDTQY
d_call: TRBD2; clone_size: .; v_call: TRBV28; cdr3_length: 15; cdr3_aa: ASSPRTSGRLTYEQY
d_call: TRBD2; clone_size: .; v_call: TRBV7-2; cdr3_length: 15; cdr3_aa: ASSLKVTSGPYNEQF
d_call: .; clone_size: many; v_call: TRBV25-1; cdr3_length: 11; cdr3_aa: ASTQGNRSPLH
d_call: .; clone_size: few; v_call: TRBV6-5; cdr3_length: 10; cdr3_aa: ASSTGPYGYT
d_call: .; clone_size: .; v_call: TRBV29-1; cdr3_length: 12; cdr3_aa: SVESDSRTGELF
d_call: .; clone_size: few; v_call: TRBV28; cdr3_length: 14; cdr3_aa: ASSLPQRHRAETQY
d_call: TRBD1; clone_size: .; v_call: TRBV5-6; cdr3_length: 14; cdr3_aa: ASSTPDRGGYNEQF
d_call: .; clone_size: .; v_call: TRBV20-1; cdr3_length: 13; cdr3_aa: SANGPQGTFNEQF
d_call: .; clone_size: .; v_call: TRBV11-2; cdr3_length: 13; cdr3_aa: ASSFEGTGDNEQF
d_call: TRBD2; clone_size: .; v_call: TRBV6-5; cdr3_length: 13; cdr3_aa: ASCYTSGKQETQY
d_call: .; clone_size: .; v_call: TRBV12-3/TRBV12-4; cdr3_length: 10; cdr3_aa: ASSGLYQPQH
d_call: .; clone_size: few; v_call: TRBV20-1; cdr3_length: 11; cdr3_aa: SARDVGDNEQF
d_call: TRBD2; clone_size: few; v_call: TRBV7-9; cdr3_length: 14; cdr3_aa: ASSAKSSSGHNEQF
d_call: TRBD2; clone_size: .; v_call: TRBV27; cdr3_length: 13; cdr3_aa: ASRRLAGGVETQY
d_call: TRBD2; clone_size: few; v_call: TRBV12-3/TRBV12-4; cdr3_length: 14; cdr3_aa: ASSDLAGGRYNEQF
d_call: TRBD1; clone_size: .; v_call: TRBV25-1; cdr3_length: 16; cdr3_aa: ASDSSGQGFSGANVLT
d_call: .; clone_size: .; v_call: TRBV5-1; cdr3_length: 13; cdr3_aa: ASRVDGGADQPQH
d_call: .; clone_size: .; v_call: TRBV4-1; cdr3_length: 14; cdr3_aa: ASSQEPGQLVDGYT
d_call: .; clone_size: .; v_call: TRBV5-1; cdr3_length: 13; cdr3_aa: ASSLFGDWTDTQY
d_call: TRBD2; clone_size: few; v_call: TRBV3-1; cdr3_length: 13; cdr3_aa: ASSQGTSGNAEQY
d_call: .; clone_size: many; v_call: TRBV29-1; cdr3_length: 13; cdr3_aa: SATPGRGQGETQY
d_call: .; clone_size: few; v_call: TRBV20-1; cdr3_length: 14; cdr3_aa: SARERLQGMTYEQY
d_call: .; clone_size: .; v_call: TRBV7-9; cdr3_length: 12; cdr3_aa: ASSLSGAASIQY
d_call: .; clone_size: .; v_call: TRBV5-7; cdr3_length: 12; cdr3_aa: ASSLRGTHYEQY
d_call: TRBD2; clone_size: .; v_call: TRBV10-2; cdr3_length: 14; cdr3_aa: ASSSGLAPPTDTQY
d_call: TRBD2; clone_size: few; v_call: TRBV20-1; cdr3_length: 12; cdr3_aa: SARERLASYEQF
d_call: .; clone_size: .; v_call: TRBV9; cdr3_length: 13; cdr3_aa: ASSVGSARTRGYT
d_call: TRBD2; clone_size: .; v_call: TRBV12-3/TRBV12-4; cdr3_length: 15; cdr3_aa: ASRPSGGGRSTDTQY
d_call: .; clone_size: once; v_call: TRBV16; cdr3_length: 12; cdr3_aa: ASSQGQWTMSQY
d_call: .; clone_size: .; v_call: TRBV7-9; cdr3_length: 12; cdr3_aa: ASSTPWEADTQY
d_call: .; clone_size: .; v_call: TRBV6-1; cdr3_length: 11; cdr3_aa: ASMGQMNTEAF
d_call: .; clone_size: .; v_call: TRBV7-3; cdr3_length: 13; cdr3_aa: ASSRVGKPTDEQF